This TCR beta chain was obtained from a study of T cell responses to AZD1222 COVID-19 vaccine. Study information: Both about-4-week and about-12-week second-dose recipients were combined.

With respect to this clone: Its target is unknown.

Measured with immunoSEQ multiplex PCR; TCRdb has only the in-frame clones, and not every one. The sample consists of about 150,000 clones, around 90% of them appearing once. V gave up 8 bases and J gave up 2 bases; unmatched junction bases: 11. Per the germline V gene, CDR1 is SGHKS and CDR2 is YYEKEE (reference sequence). This CDR3 comprises 15 residues. Whole-study findings and limits: All repertoire sampling was performed exclusively after the peak T cell response. Seropositive at baseline were only six AZD1222 recipients.

Material: peripheral blood, obtained on day 0 of AZD1222 vaccination. This TCR was recovered from an adult in good health. The chain employs TRBV5-5 and TRBJ1-2; 8 bases align to TRBD1. The CDR3 region is CASYPSRTGNYGYTF. In nucleotides, the CDR3 is TGTGCCAGTTACCCCTCCCGGACAGGGAACTATGGCTACACCTTC.